The 27 T cell receptor beta chains presented below share a single source sample, sequenced in a study of identical twins (dated by TCRdb to the mid-2010s). Library construction relied on 5' RACE. The sequencer listed for this sample is Illumina HiSeq 2000. The raw public reads went through TCRdb reprocessing: fastp at Q25, MiXCR clone calling, in-frame beta chains kept. Rows with a matching CDR3 protein are joined into one entry that keeps the most common DNA and genes. In this sample the table shows roughly 350,000 distinct CDR3 sequences, approximately 8.8% of which occur a single time. More than 8% of the sample rests with the top ten. Specimen: naive T cells sorted from blood. This specimen's cell subset or site label, interpreted: cells isolated with a human naive T-cell isolation kit. The receptor set was obtained from a woman between 50 and 59 years old in good health.

The chain joins TRBV20-1 to TRBJ2-7; 11 nucleotides line up with TRBD1. The CDR3 has 18 amino acids. The germline V gene encodes CDR1 DFQATT and CDR2 SNEGSKA (reference sequence). V trimming: 3 bases; J trimming: 1 base; junction bases outside the gene matches: 14. Here the CDR3 reads CSASPTGGQGVRSYEQYV. The CDR3 region has the DNA TGCAGTGCTAGTCCGACGGGGGGACAGGGGGTACGGTCCTACGAGCAGTACGTC.

This clonotype has more than one count but fewer than ten. V gene TRBV6-5 combines with J gene TRBJ2-5, with 8 bases lining up with TRBD2. Germline CDR1 and CDR2: MNHEY and SVGAGI. J lost 4 bases, V lost 0 bases, and 10 bases had no gene match. This CDR3 has 17 residues. CDR3 region: CASSYSSGGSYGETQYF. CDR3 DNA: TGTGCCAGCAGTTACTCATCGGGGGGGTCGTACGGAGAGACCCAGTACTTC.

Only a few counts were recorded for this clonotype. The chain employs TRBV2 and TRBJ2-1; 8 nucleotides match TRBD2. This CDR3 spans 15 amino acids. The ends lost 8 bases at V and 5 bases at J; junction bases unmatched: 11. Germline CDR1 reads SNHLY; CDR2 reads FYNNEI. The CDR3 DNA reads as TGTGCCAGCTTCTTAGCGGGAAGTCGTGACAATGAGCAGTTCTTC. Amino acid sequence: CASFLAGSRDNEQFF.

This clonotype was found many times. The V call is TRBV10-3, the J call TRBJ1-6; D remains ambiguous. Trimming stripped 3 bases from V and 10 bases from J, with 10 bases between. The germline V gene encodes CDR1 ENHRY and CDR2 SYGVKD. The CDR3 covers 13 residues. CDR3 in DNA: TGTGCCATCAGTGATGGCGCGGAATCACCCCTCCACTTT. Protein product: CAISDGAESPLHF.

The chain has TRBV7-3 and TRBJ2-1; possible D gene TRBD2, 6 bases. V was trimmed by 1 base and J by 8 bases, leaving 15 bases between them. The CDR3 runs 15 residues. Germline CDR1 and CDR2: SGHTA and FQGTGA. In nucleotides, the CDR3 is TGTGCCAGCAGCTTAAGGCGGACCGGGGGTCATGAGCAGTTCTTC. This encodes CASSLRRTGGHEQFF.

The rearrangement uses TRBV27 and TRBJ1-6; D gene ambiguous. This CDR3 has 11 amino acids. In germline, CDR1 is MNHEY, CDR2 SMNVEV (reference sequence). The germline V and J ends were trimmed by 6 bases and 8 bases, with 5 bases remaining between them. The CDR3 reads CASREDSPLHF. CDR3 coding DNA: TGTGCCAGCAGGGAGGATTCACCCCTCCACTTT.

This clonotype was seen only a few times. The chain is built from TRBV7-9 and TRBJ2-5; tentatively, D is TRBD2 (6 bases). Germline-derived CDR1 and CDR2 are SEHNR and FQNEAQ (reference sequence). Trimming pared 5 bases from V and 0 bases from J, leaving 10 bases between. This CDR3 comprises 14 residues. The DNA of the CDR3 is TGTGCCAGCAGCCTCGGGAGTTACCAAGAGACCCAGTACTTC. This codes for CASSLGSYQETQYF.

Many counts were recorded for this clonotype. This rearrangement joins TRBV7-8 to TRBJ1-3; D unresolved. The CDR3 length is 12 residues. CDR1 SGHVS and CDR2 FQNEAQ come from the germline V gene. The germline V and J ends were trimmed by 3 bases and 3 bases, with 3 bases remaining between them. The CDR3, as DNA: TGTGCCAGCAGCTTCGGTGGAAACACCATATATTTT. Translated, it gives CASSFGGNTIYF.

This clonotype came up many times. The V and J genes are TRBV2 and TRBJ2-5; 7 bases are a match to TRBD2. This CDR3 is built from 15 residues. Germline CDR1 reads SNHLY; CDR2 reads FYNNEI. V lost 4 bases, J lost 1 base, and 6 bases stayed unmatched. The CDR3 sequence is CASSVGSSGQETQYF. The CDR3 nucleotides are TGTGCCAGCAGTGTAGGGTCTAGCGGCCAAGAGACCCAGTACTTC.

This sequence joins TRBV5-1 and TRBJ2-5, with TRBD2 matching over 10 bases. Trimming at V came to 1 base and at J to 5 bases, leaving 2 bases not matched to a gene. Looked up from germline, CDR1 is SGHRS and CDR2 is YFSETQ. The CDR3 loop spans 14 amino acids. Here the CDR3 DNA reads TGCGCCAGCAGCTTGACTAGCGGGATTGAGACCCAGTACTTC. Protein: CASSLTSGIETQYF. The entire variable domain, with the rest obtained from reference TRBV5-1 and TRBJ2-5, is as follows: KAGVTQTPRYLIKTRGQQVTLSCSPISGHRSVSWYQQTPGQGLQFLFEYFSETQRNKGNFPGRFSGRQFSNSRSEMNVSTLELGDSALYLCASSLTSGIETQYFGPGTRLLVL.

This clonotype was observed many times. The chain has TRBV29-1 and TRBJ2-1; D is ambiguous. Trimming stripped 4 bases from V and 1 base from J, with 11 bases between. Germline CDR1 and CDR2: SQVTM and ANQGSEA. This CDR3 contains 14 residues. In DNA form, the CDR3 reads TGCAGCGTTGGCAGCCCTCGTTCCTACAATGAGCAGTTCTTC. This codes for CSVGSPRSYNEQFF.

The gene calls are TRBV4-1 and TRBJ2-7; 11 positions agree with TRBD2. The length of the CDR3 is 14 residues. The junction had 6 bases not matched to a gene; V was cut back by 5 bases and J by 6 bases. The germline CDR1 and CDR2 sequences are MGHRA and YSYEKL. The CDR3: CASSRLAGFVEQYF. CDR3 sequence (DNA): TGCGCCAGCAGCAGACTAGCGGGATTTGTCGAGCAGTACTTC.

This clonotype was found many times. V is TRBV20-1 and J is TRBJ2-5, with D possibly being TRBD1 (5 bases). There are 11 residues in the CDR3. V was pared by 4 bases and J by 4 bases, with 7 bases between. Looked up from germline, CDR1 is DFQATT and CDR2 is SNEGSKA (reference sequence). The CDR3 sequence is CSAIGAETQYF. In nucleotides, the CDR3 is TGCAGTGCTATTGGGGCAGAGACCCAGTACTTC.

This clonotype was found once. The chain carries TRBV19 and TRBJ2-4, with TRBD1 as a possible D gene (6 bases). Per germline, CDR1 LNHDA and CDR2 SQIVND (reference sequence). The CDR3 contains 14 residues. Trimming stripped 3 bases from V and 7 bases from J, with 13 bases between. The CDR3 nucleotides read TGTGCCAGTAGTATTGGGGACATGAGGAACATTCAGTACTTC. It translates to CASSIGDMRNIQYF.

This clonotype was picked up many times. This chain connects TRBV5-1 to TRBJ2-4, with 8 bases aligning to TRBD2. CDR1 and CDR2 (germline): SGHRS, YFSETQ. This CDR3 is 17 amino acids long. The V and J ends lost 0 bases and 0 bases, in that order; junction bases with no gene match: 5. This CDR3 reads CASSLEVLAAAKNIQYF. For the CDR3, the DNA is TGCGCCAGCAGCTTGGAGGTACTAGCGGCAGCCAAAAACATTCAGTACTTC. Full variable domain (remainder filled in from reference TRBV5-1 and TRBJ2-4): KAGVTQTPRYLIKTRGQQVTLSCSPISGHRSVSWYQQTPGQGLQFLFEYFSETQRNKGNFPGRFSGRQFSNSRSEMNVSTLELGDSALYLCASSLEVLAAAKNIQYFGAGTRLSVL.

This clonotype was seen more than once but under ten times. The chain uses TRBV5-1 and TRBJ2-1; D not certain. Germline V lookup: CDR1 SGHRS, CDR2 YFSETQ. The CDR3 runs to 16 residues. With 1 base removed from V and 0 bases from J, the gap between germline ends came to 11 bases. DNA for the CDR3: TGCGCCAGCAGCTTGACACCAGAGAGCTCCTACAATGAGCAGTTCTTC. Protein product: CASSLTPESSYNEQFF.

This clonotype was picked up a small number of times. This chain links TRBV4-1 with TRBJ1-1; TRBD1 aligns across 9 bases. Germline trimming cut 6 bases from V and 7 bases from J; bases unmatched to any gene: 9. CDR1 MGHRA and CDR2 YSYEKL come from the germline V gene. The CDR3 spans 14 residues. CDR3 in DNA: TGCGCCAGCAGTCCTCCGGGACAGGGCGATGAAGCTTTCTTT. Translation gives CASSPPGQGDEAFF.

This chain uses TRBV20-1 with TRBJ2-7; D is possibly TRBD1 (6 bases). Germline lookup yields CDR1 DFQATT and CDR2 SNEGSKA (reference sequence). There are 12 residues in the CDR3. Trimming took 4 bases from V and 3 from J, leaving 10 bases between them. The CDR3 nucleotides are TGCAGTGCTAAGACAGGAGTCTACGAGCAGTACTTC. Its protein is CSAKTGVYEQYF.

A few counts support this clonotype. The V and J genes are TRBV3-1 and TRBJ2-5; the match to TRBD2 covers 14 bases. V gave up 2 bases and J gave up 7 bases; unmatched junction bases: 12. The CDR3 extends over 18 amino acids. CDR1 LGHDT and CDR2 YNNKEL come from the germline V gene (reference sequence). CDR3 sequence reads: CASSQSGLAGVLSRTQYF. The CDR3 nucleotides are TGTGCCAGCAGCCAATCGGGACTAGCGGGAGTTCTCTCCAGGACCCAGTACTTC.

This clonotype showed up just a few times. V is TRBV29-1 and J is TRBJ1-5; 11 positions match TRBD1. Trimming removed 6 bases from V and 6 bases from J; junction bases left unmatched: 4. CDR3 length: 13 residues. Germline lookup yields CDR1 SQVTM and CDR2 ANQGSEA. The CDR3 DNA is TGCAGCGTAGTTGGGACAGGGGGTCAGCCCCAGCATTTT. As protein: CSVVGTGGQPQHF.

The chain links TRBV24-1 to TRBJ2-5; the D gene is possibly TRBD2 (5 bases). The ends were cut back, 6 bases at V and 4 bases at J, with 26 bases in the middle. Germline V lookup: CDR1 KGHDR, CDR2 SFDVKD. The CDR3 length is 18 residues. Written as DNA, the CDR3 is TGTGCCACCAGTCCAACTTTATACAGTCCCATGGCGGGAGAGACCCAGTACTTC. This sequence encodes CATSPTLYSPMAGETQYF.

Ten or more counts support this clonotype. The genes are TRBV12-3 or TRBV12-4 and TRBJ1-6; 7 bases are shared with TRBD1. The junction had 5 bases not matched to a gene; V was cut back by 2 bases and J by 7 bases. The CDR3 extends over 15 amino acids. In DNA, the CDR3 is TGTGCCAGCAGTTTACTGCAGGGGGGGAATTCACCCCTCCACTTT. Protein: CASSLLQGGNSPLHF.

The V and J genes are TRBV12-3 or TRBV12-4 and TRBJ2-3; D ambiguous. This CDR3 has 10 amino acids. The ends were cut back, 3 bases at V and 7 bases at J, with 2 bases in the middle. In nucleotides, the CDR3 is TGTGCCAGCAGTTTTTATACGCAGTATTTT. It translates to CASSFYTQYF.

This clonotype has a count of ten or more. V and J are TRBV5-1 and TRBJ2-1, with 8 positions matching TRBD2. CDR1 is SGHRS, CDR2 YFSETQ, per germline. The CDR3 consists of 15 residues. V trimming: 0 bases; J trimming: 4 bases; junction bases outside the gene matches: 3. As DNA, the CDR3 is TGCGCCAGCAGCTTGGTGCAGCGGGAGTACAATGAGCAGTTCTTC. It is translated as CASSLVQREYNEQFF. The complete variable domain, with remaining parts taken from reference TRBV5-1 and TRBJ2-1, reads KAGVTQTPRYLIKTRGQQVTLSCSPISGHRSVSWYQQTPGQGLQFLFEYFSETQRNKGNFPGRFSGRQFSNSRSEMNVSTLELGDSALYLCASSLVQREYNEQFFGPGTRLTVL.

This clonotype was observed a handful of times. V and J are TRBV19 and TRBJ2-3, with D maybe TRBD2 (5 bases). Germline loops: CDR1 LNHDA, CDR2 SQIVND (reference sequence). This CDR3 contains 14 residues. Trimming stripped 7 bases from V and 0 bases from J, with 11 bases between. CDR3 region: CASNEGVSTDTQYF. Here the CDR3 DNA reads TGTGCCAGTAATGAGGGAGTAAGCACAGATACGCAGTATTTT.

This clonotype was found many times. The chain is built from TRBV20-1 and TRBJ2-1; D may be TRBD2 (6 bases). From germline, CDR1 is DFQATT and CDR2 SNEGSKA (reference sequence). V was cut by 3 bases and J by 2 bases, with 17 bases left in between. This CDR3 region has 16 residues. CDR3 loop: CSASSRGRRAYNEQFF. The CDR3 DNA reads TGCAGTGCTAGCTCGCGGGGACGAAGGGCCTACAATGAGCAGTTCTTC.

In its sample, this clonotype was seen many times. The V gene is TRBV29-1, the J gene TRBJ1-4, with D hard to call. The CDR3 totals 13 residues. CDR1 and CDR2 (germline): SQVTM, ANQGSEA. The V end was cut by 4 bases, the J end by 4 bases, with 10 bases between. This CDR3 is CSVGRRLNEKLFF. CDR3 bases: TGCAGCGTTGGTCGCAGGCTTAATGAAAAACTGTTTTTT.